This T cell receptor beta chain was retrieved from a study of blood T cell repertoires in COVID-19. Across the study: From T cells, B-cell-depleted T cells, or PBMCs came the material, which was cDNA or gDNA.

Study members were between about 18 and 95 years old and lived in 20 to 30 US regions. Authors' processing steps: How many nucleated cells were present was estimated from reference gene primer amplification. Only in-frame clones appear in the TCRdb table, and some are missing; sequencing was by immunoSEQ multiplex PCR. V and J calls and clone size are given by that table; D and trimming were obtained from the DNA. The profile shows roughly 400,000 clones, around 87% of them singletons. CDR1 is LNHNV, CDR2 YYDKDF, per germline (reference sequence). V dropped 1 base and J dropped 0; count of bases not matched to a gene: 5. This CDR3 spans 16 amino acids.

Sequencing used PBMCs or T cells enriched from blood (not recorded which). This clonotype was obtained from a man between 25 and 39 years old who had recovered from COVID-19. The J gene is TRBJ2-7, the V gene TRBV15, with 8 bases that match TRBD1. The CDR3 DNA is TGTGCCACCAGCAGAGCGGGACAGGCGAGCTCCTACGAGCAGTACTTC. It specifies CATSRAGQASSYEQYF.